These 28 T cell receptor beta chains originate from one sample sequenced in a study of T cell responses to AZD1222 COVID-19 vaccine. Sequencing used immunoSEQ multiplex PCR; TCRdb keeps in-frame clones, though not all of them. The sample lists 100,000 to 140,000 clones; 87% were seen once. Specimen: peripheral blood, collected 28 days after the second AZD1222 dose. The receptors here all came from an adult who received the AZD1222 COVID-19 vaccine.

V is TRBV11-2 and J is TRBJ2-1; a weak D match, TRBD1 (7 bases). V lost 5 bases, J lost 3 bases, and 20 bases lay in between. The CDR3 runs 17 residues. The germline gives CDR1 SGHAT, CDR2 FQNNGV. CDR3 amino acids: CASSTPAGGNLYNEQFF. The CDR3 region has the DNA TGTGCCAGCAGCACCCCAGCAGGGGGGAACCTCTACAATGAGCAGTTCTTC.

V and J are TRBV7-8 and TRBJ2-7; the match to TRBD1 covers 8 bases. Trimming cost V 5 bases and J 0 bases; bases outside gene matches: 9. Germline V CDR1 and CDR2: SGHVS, FQNEAQ. CDR3 length: 16 amino acids. The CDR3 spells CASSLTDRGVSYEQYF. The DNA of the CDR3 is TGTGCCAGCAGCCTCACCGACAGGGGCGTCTCCTACGAGCAGTACTTC.

This chain links TRBV4-3 with TRBJ2-7; tentative D call: TRBD1 (6 bases). CDR3 size: 16 residues. Germline CDR1 reads LGHNA; CDR2 reads YSLEER. Trimming removed 0 bases at V and 2 bases at J, with 14 bases between. The CDR3 bases are TGCGCCAGCAGCCAAGATCAGACAGGAGCCACCTACGAGCAGTACTTC. Its translation: CASSQDQTGATYEQYF.

V usage is TRBV29-1 and J usage is TRBJ1-2; maybe TRBD1 (5 bases). Germline V gives CDR1 SQVTM, CDR2 ANQGSEA. V lost 3 bases and J lost 1, with 6 bases in between. This CDR3 comprises 12 residues. The CDR3 DNA follows: TGCAGCGTTGAGGGGGATAACTATGGCTACACCTTC. It codes for CSVEGDNYGYTF. The entire variable domain, with the rest obtained from reference TRBV29-1 and TRBJ1-2, is as follows: SAVISQKPSRDICQRGTSLTIQCQVDSQVTMMFWYRQQPGQSLTLIATANQGSEATYESGFVIDKFPISRPNLTFSTLTVSNMSPEDSSIYLCSVEGDNYGYTFGSGTRLTVV.

The chain couples TRBV30 to TRBJ1-1, with D perhaps TRBD1 (5 bases). Trimming pared 3 bases from V and 10 bases from J, leaving 9 bases between. Germline values: CDR1 GTSNPN, CDR2 SVGIG (reference sequence). The CDR3 covers 10 residues. The CDR3 loop reads CAWRAGRAFF. The CDR3 bases are TGTGCCTGGAGAGCAGGGAGAGCTTTCTTT.

The rearrangement uses TRBV10-1 and TRBJ2-7; TRBD1 or TRBD2 may be the D gene (5 bases each). This CDR3 region has 18 residues. CDR1 WNHNN and CDR2 SYGVQD come from the germline V gene (reference sequence). Deletions cut 6 bases from V and 1 base from J, with 25 bases between. CDR3: CASRAPRRDPEGSYEQYF. CDR3 nucleotides: TGCGCCAGCAGGGCCCCCCGCCGGGACCCTGAGGGATCCTACGAGCAGTACTTC.

The gene calls are TRBV6-5 and TRBJ1-1; possible D gene TRBD1, 6 bases. The V and J ends lost 6 bases and 0 bases respectively, with 14 bases between them. Germline V lookup: CDR1 MNHEY, CDR2 SVGAGI. CDR3 length: 15 residues. CDR3 loop: CASRSTGLMNTEAFF. CDR3 nucleotides: TGTGCCAGCAGATCTACAGGGCTTATGAACACTGAAGCTTTCTTT.

V and J are TRBV6-5 and TRBJ2-3, with D possibly TRBD2 on 6 matching bases. Trimming took off 2 bases at V and 0 bases at J, with 6 bases between the two ends. CDR3 size: 14 residues. The germline V gene encodes CDR1 MNHEY and CDR2 SVGAGI. DNA of the CDR3: TGTGCCAGCAGTTACGGGGGGAGCACAGATACGCAGTATTTT. Translated, it gives CASSYGGSTDTQYF.

The V and J genes are TRBV5-4 and TRBJ2-1; maybe TRBD1 (6 bases). The CDR3 spans 15 residues. V gave up 5 bases and J gave up 10 bases, with 22 bases separating them. The germline V gene encodes CDR1 SGHNT and CDR2 YYREEE (reference sequence). In DNA, the CDR3 is TGTGCCAGCAGGTTACAGGGTAGCCCACAGGGAGAGCAGTTCTTC. Translation: CASRLQGSPQGEQFF.

This clone has only a few counts. The chain employs TRBV25-1 and TRBJ1-1; D uncertain. Trimming took off 8 bases at V and 0 bases at J, with 4 bases between the two ends. Looked up from germline, CDR1 is MGHDK and CDR2 is SYGVNS. CDR3 length: 11 residues. The CDR3 loop reads CASLLNTEAFF. Written as DNA, the CDR3 is TGTGCCAGCCTCCTGAACACTGAAGCTTTCTTT.

The V gene is TRBV30, the J gene TRBJ1-6; D not certain. The germline V gene encodes CDR1 GTSNPN and CDR2 SVGIG (reference sequence). The V end was cut by 5 bases, the J end by 7 bases, with 18 bases between. The CDR3 covers 15 residues. The CDR3 nucleotides are TGTGCCTGGGGGTCGATGGGGTCCTGGAATTCACCCCTCCACTTT. Its translation: CAWGSMGSWNSPLHF.

This clone has a handful of counts. The gene calls are TRBV4-1 and TRBJ2-7, with 7 bases identical to TRBD1. CDR1 and CDR2 (germline): MGHRA, YSYEKL. With V trimmed by 4 bases and J by 0 bases, 6 bases remained unmatched. The CDR3 runs to 15 residues. This chain's CDR3 is CASSPRGQSSYEQYF. The CDR3 DNA reads as TGCGCCAGCAGCCCGAGGGGGCAGAGCTCCTACGAGCAGTACTTC.

The chain employs TRBV2 and TRBJ2-7, with D unresolved. This CDR3 contains 13 residues. Looked up from germline, CDR1 is SNHLY and CDR2 is FYNNEI. The V end lost 3 bases, the J end lost 0 bases, and 6 bases lay between the germline ends. The CDR3 spells CASSDRLSYEQYF. DNA of the CDR3: TGTGCCAGCAGTGACAGGCTCTCCTACGAGCAGTACTTC.

V and J are TRBV27 and TRBJ1-6, with a tentative D call TRBD1 (5 bases). Germline V gene sequence: CDR1 MNHEY, CDR2 SMNVEV (reference sequence). This CDR3 spans 15 amino acids. V dropped 2 bases and J dropped 7 bases, with 12 bases sitting between them. The DNA of the CDR3 is TGTGCCAGCAGTTTAAGGGCGTCAGGGAATTCACCCCTCCACTTT. Its translation: CASSLRASGNSPLHF.

The V call is TRBV11-2, the J call TRBJ2-1; 9 positions match TRBD2. The ends lost 6 bases at V and 1 base at J; junction bases unmatched: 4. The length of the CDR3 is 15 residues. From germline, CDR1 is SGHAT and CDR2 FQNNGV. The CDR3 region is CASSRLADSYNEQFF. For the CDR3, the DNA is TGTGCCAGCAGTCGACTAGCGGATTCCTACAATGAGCAGTTCTTC.

CDR3 sequence reads: CASSLDFNYGYTF. The CDR3, as DNA: TGCGCCAGCAGCTTGGACTTTAACTATGGCTACACCTTC. The chain links TRBV5-1 to TRBJ1-2; no definite D call. V lost 0 bases and J 1 base, leaving 4 bases between the germline ends. Germline CDR1 and CDR2: SGHRS and YFSETQ. This CDR3 contains 13 residues.

The chain has TRBV6-2 or TRBV6-3 and TRBJ1-6; D possibly corresponds to TRBD1 (6 bases). Germline V gives CDR1 MNHEY, CDR2 SVGEGT. This CDR3 comprises 15 residues. V shed 4 bases and J shed 8 bases, with 15 bases lying between them. CDR3 residues: CASSSRQAIDSPLHF. DNA for the CDR3: TGTGCCAGCAGTTCCCGACAGGCTATAGATTCACCCCTCCACTTT.

This clone was seen just once. This sequence joins TRBV9 and TRBJ1-4; D uncertain. The CDR3 runs 14 residues. CDR1 and CDR2 (germline): SGDLS, YYNGEE. V was trimmed by 2 bases and J by 0 bases, leaving 5 bases between them. CDR3 coding DNA: TGTGCCAGCAGCGTCGGTGCAACTAATGAAAAACTGTTTTTT. It encodes CASSVGATNEKLFF.

The chain has TRBV10-1 and TRBJ1-5; D not resolved. The CDR3 covers 12 residues. Trimming took off 0 bases at V and 5 bases at J, with 2 bases between the two ends. Germline V gene sequence: CDR1 WNHNN, CDR2 SYGVQD (reference sequence). CDR3 sequence reads: CASSESHQPQHF. The CDR3 nucleotides read TGCGCCAGCAGTGAGTCTCATCAGCCCCAGCATTTT.

This clone was picked up a small number of times. J is TRBJ1-5 and V is TRBV4-3; 7 bases fit TRBD1. Germline-derived CDR1 and CDR2 are LGHNA and YSLEER. The CDR3 totals 16 residues. Losses at the gene ends were 0 bases for V and 3 bases for J; bases not matched to a gene: 5. CDR3 sequence: CASSQDRGTVNQPQHF. CDR3 bases: TGCGCCAGCAGCCAAGACAGGGGGACAGTCAATCAGCCCCAGCATTTT.

This clone showed up just a few times. J is TRBJ2-2 and V is TRBV4-1; the D call may be TRBD1 or TRBD2 (5 bases each). Trimming stripped 1 base from V and 4 bases from J, with 10 bases between. The germline V gene has CDR1 MGHRA and CDR2 YSYEKL. The CDR3 runs 15 residues. The CDR3 sequence: CASSQAGAGTGELFF. In DNA, the CDR3 is TGCGCCAGCAGCCAAGCCGGGGCTGGCACCGGGGAGCTGTTTTTT.

The CDR3 sequence is CASSAGSGNQPQHF. Here the CDR3 DNA reads TGCGCCAGCAGTGCTGGATCGGGCAATCAGCCCCAGCATTTT. The chain has TRBV10-1 and TRBJ1-5, with D uncertain. This CDR3 has 14 residues. Germline loops: CDR1 WNHNN, CDR2 SYGVQD (reference sequence). Between the trimmed V and J ends, which lost 4 bases and 2 bases, there was a span of 9 bases.

This clone was seen a single time. The V call is TRBV9, the J call TRBJ2-5; no clear D gene. The ends were cut back, 0 bases at V and 5 bases at J, with 14 bases in the middle. Germline-derived CDR1 and CDR2 are SGDLS and YYNGEE. The CDR3 contains 15 residues. The CDR3 DNA reads TGTGCCAGCAGCGTAGGGATGGGTCTCGCGGAGACCCAGTACTTC. Translating it yields CASSVGMGLAETQYF.

The genes are TRBV10-1 and TRBJ1-4; no clear D gene. V lost 5 bases to trimming and J lost 3 bases, with 7 bases between them. CDR1 and CDR2 (germline): WNHNN, SYGVQD (reference sequence). The CDR3 is 13 residues long. The CDR3 loop is CASSKGANEKLFF. CDR3 nucleotide sequence: TGCGCCAGCAGTAAGGGTGCTAATGAAAAACTGTTTTTT.

This clone appeared a single time. This rearrangement joins TRBV25-1 to TRBJ2-7; no reliable D call. Germline V gene lookup returns CDR1 MGHDK and CDR2 SYGVNS. CDR3 length: 11 residues. Trimming left V 4 bases short and J 2 bases short, with 3 bases between. The CDR3 DNA reads TGTGCCAGCAGTGTGACCTACGAGCAGTACTTC. Protein sequence: CASSVTYEQYF.

The V gene is TRBV4-3, the J gene TRBJ2-7; unclear D gene. V was pared by 4 bases and J by 2 bases, with 9 bases between. This CDR3 spans 13 amino acids. The germline V gene encodes CDR1 LGHNA and CDR2 YSLEER. Here the CDR3 reads CASSPWLTYEQYF. CDR3 DNA sequence: TGCGCCAGCAGCCCGTGGCTTACCTACGAGCAGTACTTC.

V is TRBV3-1 (or the pseudogene TRBV3-2) and J is TRBJ1-1; tentative D call: TRBD1 (5 bases). The CDR3 is 16 amino acids. Deletions cut 4 bases from V and 3 bases from J, with 18 bases between. CDR1 and CDR2 (germline): LGHDT, YNNKEL (reference sequence). Here the CDR3 reads CASSRDARVGHTEAFF. CDR3 nucleotides: TGTGCCAGCAGCCGAGACGCCAGGGTGGGGCACACTGAAGCTTTCTTT.

V gene TRBV12-3 or TRBV12-4 combines with J gene TRBJ1-3; D gene unclear. Trimming took off 7 bases at V and 0 bases at J, with 7 bases between the two ends. The CDR3 loop spans 13 amino acids. CDR3 nucleotide sequence: TGTGCCAGCAACCTACTCTCTGGAAACACCATATATTTT. Its protein is CASNLLSGNTIYF.